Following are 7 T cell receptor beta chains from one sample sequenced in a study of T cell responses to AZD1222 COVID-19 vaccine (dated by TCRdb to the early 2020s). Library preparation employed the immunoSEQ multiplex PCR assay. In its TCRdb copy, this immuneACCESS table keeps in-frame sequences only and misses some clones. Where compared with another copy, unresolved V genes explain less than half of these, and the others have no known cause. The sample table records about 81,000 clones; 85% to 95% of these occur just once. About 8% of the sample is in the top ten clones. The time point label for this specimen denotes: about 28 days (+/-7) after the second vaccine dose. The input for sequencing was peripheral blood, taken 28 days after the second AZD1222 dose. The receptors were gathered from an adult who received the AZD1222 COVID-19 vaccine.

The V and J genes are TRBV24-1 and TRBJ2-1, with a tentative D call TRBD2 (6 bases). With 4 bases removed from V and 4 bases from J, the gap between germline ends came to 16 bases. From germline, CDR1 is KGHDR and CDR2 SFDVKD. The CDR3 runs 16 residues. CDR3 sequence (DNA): TGTGCCACCAGTGACCGTGGGGGGACGACTTACAATGAGCAGTTCTTC. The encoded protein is CATSDRGGTTYNEQFF.

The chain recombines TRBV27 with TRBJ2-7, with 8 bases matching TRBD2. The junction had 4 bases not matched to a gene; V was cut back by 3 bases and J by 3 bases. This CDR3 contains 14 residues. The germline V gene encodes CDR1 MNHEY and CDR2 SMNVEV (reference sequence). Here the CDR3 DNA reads TGTGCCAGCAGTTTCAGGCTAGCGGGCTACGAGCAGTACTTC. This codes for CASSFRLAGYEQYF.

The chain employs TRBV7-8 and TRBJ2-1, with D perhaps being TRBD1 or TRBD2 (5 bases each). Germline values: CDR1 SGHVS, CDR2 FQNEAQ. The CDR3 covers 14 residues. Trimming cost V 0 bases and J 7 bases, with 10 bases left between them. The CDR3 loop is CASSLAGGSNEQFF. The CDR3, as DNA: TGTGCCAGCAGCTTAGCTGGGGGTTCAAATGAGCAGTTCTTC.

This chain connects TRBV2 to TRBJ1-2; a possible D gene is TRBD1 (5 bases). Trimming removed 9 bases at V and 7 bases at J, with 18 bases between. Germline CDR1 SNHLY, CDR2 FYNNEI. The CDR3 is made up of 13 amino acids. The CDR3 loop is CASNEGTLGGYTF. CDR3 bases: TGTGCCAGTAACGAGGGGACTTTAGGTGGCTACACCTTC.

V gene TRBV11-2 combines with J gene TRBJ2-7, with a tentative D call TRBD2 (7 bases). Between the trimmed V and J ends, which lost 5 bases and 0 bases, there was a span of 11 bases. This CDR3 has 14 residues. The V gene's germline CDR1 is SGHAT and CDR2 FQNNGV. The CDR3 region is CASSQGRVSYEQYF. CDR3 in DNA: TGTGCCAGCAGCCAGGGGAGGGTCTCCTACGAGCAGTACTTC.

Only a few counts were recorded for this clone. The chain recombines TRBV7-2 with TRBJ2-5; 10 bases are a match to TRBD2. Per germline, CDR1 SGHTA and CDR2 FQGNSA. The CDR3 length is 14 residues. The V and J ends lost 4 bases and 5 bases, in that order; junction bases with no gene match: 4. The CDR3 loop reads CASSSSGRVETQYF. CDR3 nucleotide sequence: TGTGCCAGCAGCTCTAGCGGGAGAGTTGAGACCCAGTACTTC.

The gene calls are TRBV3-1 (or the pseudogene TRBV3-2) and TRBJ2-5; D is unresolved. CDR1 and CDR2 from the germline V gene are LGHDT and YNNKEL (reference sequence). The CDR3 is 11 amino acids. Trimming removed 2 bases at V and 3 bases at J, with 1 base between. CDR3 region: CASSQKETQYF. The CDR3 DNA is TGTGCCAGCAGCCAAAAAGAGACCCAGTACTTC.